This T cell receptor beta chain was obtained from a study of control samples from healthy donors and cancer patients. Trimming took off 3 bases at V and 2 bases at J, with 1 base between the two ends. There are 12 residues in the CDR3. TCRdb's table, derived via immunoSEQ multiplex PCR, lists solely in-frame clones and lacks some. This table has under 75,000 clones, about 82% appearing once. This clone was counted between two and nine times. Material for sequencing was blood. The chain combines TRBV12-3 or TRBV12-4 with TRBJ1-4, with D uncertain. This clonotype was obtained from a man aged 40-49 years in good health. The CDR3 DNA follows: TGTGCCAGCAGTTTTACTAATGAAAAACTGTTTTTT. This translates into CASSFTNEKLFF.